This T cell receptor beta chain was sequenced for a study of T cell responses to AZD1222 COVID-19 vaccine. Method: immunoSEQ multiplex PCR; TCRdb's copy keeps in-frame clones and lacks some. The profile covers about 130,000 clones, with about 93% appearing a single time and approximately 5.4% taken by the ten largest. Germline V CDR1 and CDR2: MNHEY, SMNVEV (reference sequence). CDR3 size: 15 residues. The ends lost 8 bases at V and 8 bases at J; junction bases unmatched: 12. The rearrangement links TRBV27 to TRBJ2-1, with 10 bases aligning to TRBD2. Sequenced here: peripheral blood, sampled on day 0 of AZD1222 vaccination. This sequence originates from an adult in good health. The CDR3 DNA follows: TGTGCCAGCTCCGGGACTAGCGTCGCGAGCTATGAGCAGTTCTTC. Its translation is CASSGTSVASYEQFF.